The table lists the clone carrying this T cell receptor beta chain with a few counts. The target antigen is unknown. Trimming took 4 bases from V and 0 from J, leaving 11 bases between them. This CDR3 is built from 15 residues. Germline-derived CDR1 and CDR2 are MDHEN and SYDVKM. This sample was included in a study of read filtering for tumor transcriptome and immune sequencing. Study-wide points: Correlation between methods rose after single-read clonotypes were removed. Compared with RNA-seq, IR-seq gave much higher clonotype depth and reliability. The sorted CD138-negative fraction was a mixed bone marrow immune population, not purified T cells.

Molecular barcoded adaptors covering alpha/delta and beta/gamma chains were used on approximately 400 ng RNA. One entry per CDR3 protein results from TCRdb running MiXCR on the reads. This sample has approximately 57,000 distinct CDR3 sequences, with about 12% found just once. The receptor was derived from a donor aged 40 or older with multiple myeloma. V and J are TRBV28 and TRBJ2-3; D possibly corresponds to TRBD1 (6 bases). Sequencing input: a population of CD138-negative cells sorted from bone marrow. The CDR3 loop reads CASSWDIESTDTQYF. CDR3 DNA: TGTGCCAGCAGTTGGGACATAGAGAGCACAGATACGCAGTATTTT. The full variable domain, its missing parts supplied by reference TRBV28 and TRBJ2-3, is DVKVTQSSRYLVKRTGEKVFLECVQDMDHENMFWYRQDPGLGLRLIYFSYDVKMKEKGDIPEGYSVSREKKERFSLILESASTNQTSMYLCASSWDIESTDTQYFGPGTRLTVL.